One sample yielded the 7 T cell receptor beta chains listed below, sequenced in a study of T cell responses to AZD1222 COVID-19 vaccine. The repertoire was sequenced with immunoSEQ multiplex PCR; TCRdb's copy has only in-frame clones and lacks some. The sample lists approximately 90,000 clones; roughly nine tenths were seen once. This specimen was peripheral blood, taken on day 0 of AZD1222 vaccination. Receptors were obtained from an adult in good health.

This clone was counted a single time. V gene TRBV6-5 combines with J gene TRBJ1-5; D not certain. V dropped 2 bases and J dropped 7 bases, with 9 bases sitting between them. Germline V gene lookup returns CDR1 MNHEY and CDR2 SVGAGI. The CDR3 contains 13 residues. Written as DNA, the CDR3 is TGTGCCAGCAGTTACCGCCTTGGACAGCCCCAGCATTTT. This sequence encodes CASSYRLGQPQHF.

The chain recombines TRBV3-1 (or the pseudogene TRBV3-2) with TRBJ2-2; 7 bases align to TRBD2. The CDR3 has 15 amino acids. J lost 0 bases, V lost 4 bases, and 2 bases had no gene match. Germline CDR1 reads LGHDT; CDR2 reads YNNKEL (reference sequence). The CDR3 coding sequence is TGTGCCAGCAGCCGCGGGAGCTCGAACACCGGGGAGCTGTTTTTT. Translation gives CASSRGSSNTGELFF.

The CDR3 DNA sequence: TGTGCCAGCAGACAGGCTTCCTACAATGAGCAGTTCTTC. Its protein product is CASRQASYNEQFF. This chain connects TRBV5-4 to TRBJ2-1; D is possibly TRBD1 (5 bases). The CDR3 consists of 13 residues. Germline assignment: CDR1 SGHNT and CDR2 YYREEE (reference sequence). V lost 5 bases to trimming and J lost 1 base, with 7 bases between them.

V and J are TRBV6-5 and TRBJ1-1, with D perhaps TRBD1 (5 bases). The germline gives CDR1 MNHEY, CDR2 SVGAGI. This CDR3 has 13 residues. The V end lost 5 bases, the J end lost 4 bases, and 11 bases lay between the germline ends. DNA for the CDR3: TGTGCCAGCAGTCTCAGGGTACCCACTGAAGCTTTCTTT. Its protein is CASSLRVPTEAFF.

This clone was found once. The genes are TRBV7-2 and TRBJ1-1; 10 bases line up with TRBD1. The CDR3 totals 16 residues. In germline, CDR1 is SGHTA, CDR2 FQGNSA. With V trimmed by 1 base and J by 11 bases, 13 bases remained unmatched. CDR3 coding DNA: TGTGCCAGCAGCTTAGACCCTCCCGGGACAGGGGCTGGGGCTTTCTTT. The encoded protein is CASSLDPPGTGAGAFF.

This clone was picked up one time. V gene TRBV5-1 combines with J gene TRBJ2-7, with 8 bases aligning to TRBD2. V dropped 0 bases and J dropped 5; count of bases not matched to a gene: 10. The CDR3 contains 16 residues. Germline V gene data show CDR1 as SGHRS and CDR2 as YFSETQ. CDR3 region: CASSLGSGIRKDEQYF. In nucleotides, the CDR3 is TGCGCCAGCAGCTTGGGTAGCGGGATTCGTAAGGACGAGCAGTACTTC.

The genes are TRBV18 and TRBJ2-1; the D gene is possibly TRBD2 (5 bases). The V end lost 1 base, the J end lost 0 bases, and 7 bases lay between the germline ends. The CDR3 spans 15 residues. In germline, CDR1 is KGHSH, CDR2 LQKENI. CDR3: CASSPREGSYNEQFF. The CDR3 coding sequence is TGTGCCAGCTCACCACGCGAGGGCTCCTACAATGAGCAGTTCTTC.